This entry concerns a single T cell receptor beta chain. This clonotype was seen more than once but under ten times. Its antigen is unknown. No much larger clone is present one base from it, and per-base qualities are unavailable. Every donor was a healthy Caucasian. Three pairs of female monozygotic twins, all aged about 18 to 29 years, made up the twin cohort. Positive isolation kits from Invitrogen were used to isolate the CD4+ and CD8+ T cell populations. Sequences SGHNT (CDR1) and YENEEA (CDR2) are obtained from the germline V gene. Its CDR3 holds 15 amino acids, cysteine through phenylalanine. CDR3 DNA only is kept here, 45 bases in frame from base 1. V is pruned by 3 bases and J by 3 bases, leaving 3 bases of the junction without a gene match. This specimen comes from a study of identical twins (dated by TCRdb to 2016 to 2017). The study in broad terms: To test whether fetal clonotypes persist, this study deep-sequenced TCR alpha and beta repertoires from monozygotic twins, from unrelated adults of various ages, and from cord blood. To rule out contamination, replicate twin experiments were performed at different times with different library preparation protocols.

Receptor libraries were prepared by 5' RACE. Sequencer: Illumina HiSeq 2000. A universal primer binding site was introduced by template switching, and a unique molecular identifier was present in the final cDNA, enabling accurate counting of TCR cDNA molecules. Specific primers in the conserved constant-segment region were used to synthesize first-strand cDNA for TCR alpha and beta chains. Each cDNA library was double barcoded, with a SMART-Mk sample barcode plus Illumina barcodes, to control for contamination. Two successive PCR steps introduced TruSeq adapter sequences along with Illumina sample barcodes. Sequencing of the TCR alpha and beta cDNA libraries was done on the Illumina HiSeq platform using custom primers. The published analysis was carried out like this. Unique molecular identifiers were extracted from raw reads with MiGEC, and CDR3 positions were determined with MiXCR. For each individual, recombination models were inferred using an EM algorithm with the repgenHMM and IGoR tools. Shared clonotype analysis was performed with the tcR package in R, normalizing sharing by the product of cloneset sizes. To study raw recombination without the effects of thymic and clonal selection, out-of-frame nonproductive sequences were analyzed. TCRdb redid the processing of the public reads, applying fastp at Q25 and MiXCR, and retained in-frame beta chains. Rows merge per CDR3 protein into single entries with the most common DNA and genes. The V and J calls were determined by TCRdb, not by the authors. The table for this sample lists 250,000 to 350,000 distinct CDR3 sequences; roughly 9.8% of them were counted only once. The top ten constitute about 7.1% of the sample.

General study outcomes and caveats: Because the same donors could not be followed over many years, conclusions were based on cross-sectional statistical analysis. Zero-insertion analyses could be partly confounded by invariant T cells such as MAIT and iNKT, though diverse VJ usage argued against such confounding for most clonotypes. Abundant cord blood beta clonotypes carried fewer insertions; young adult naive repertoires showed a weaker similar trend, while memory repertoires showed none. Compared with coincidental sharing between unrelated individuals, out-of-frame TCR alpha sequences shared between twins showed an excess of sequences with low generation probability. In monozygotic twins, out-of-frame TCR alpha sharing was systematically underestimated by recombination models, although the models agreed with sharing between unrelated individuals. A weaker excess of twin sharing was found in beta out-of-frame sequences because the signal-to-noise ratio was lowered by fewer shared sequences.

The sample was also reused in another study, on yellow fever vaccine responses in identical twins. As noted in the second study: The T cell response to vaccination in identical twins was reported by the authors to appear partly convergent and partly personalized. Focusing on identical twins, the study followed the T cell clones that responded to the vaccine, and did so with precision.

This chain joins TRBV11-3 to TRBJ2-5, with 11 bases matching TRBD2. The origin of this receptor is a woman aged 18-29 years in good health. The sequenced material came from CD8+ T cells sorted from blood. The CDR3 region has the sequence CASSFTLAGEETQYF. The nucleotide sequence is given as TGTGCCAGCAGCTTCACACTAGCGGGGGAAGAGACCCAGTACTTC.